Presented here are 32 T cell receptor beta chains from one specimen sequenced in a study of T-cell reconstitution after alpha-beta-depleted transplantation in children. Preparing the TCRbeta library involved the use of unique molecular identifiers. TCRdb used MiXCR to reprocess the PCR reads, holding one entry per CDR3 protein. The sample includes about 510,000 distinct CDR3 sequences, roughly an eighth of them seen just once. The source was PBMCs, mostly from graft donor cells, collected 180 days after TCRalphabeta/CD19-depleted stem cell transplant. The source of these receptors is a female patient aged 2-15 years who had a stem cell transplant for aplastic anemia, so the T cells may come from the graft donor.

This clonotype has more than one count but fewer than ten. J is TRBJ1-5 and V is TRBV12-3 or TRBV12-4; 7 bases map to TRBD1. The junction had 5 bases not matched to a gene; V was cut back by 0 bases and J by 3 bases. The CDR3 loop spans 16 amino acids. In DNA, the CDR3 is TGTGCCAGCAGTTTAGCGACCGGGACAGACAATCAGCCCCAGCATTTT. This codes for CASSLATGTDNQPQHF.

The sample holds many counts of this clonotype. The chain couples TRBV20-1 to TRBJ2-5, with 12 nucleotides matching TRBD2. Germline loops: CDR1 DFQATT, CDR2 SNEGSKA (reference sequence). J was trimmed by 5 bases and V by 0 bases; bases with no gene match: 4. There are 15 residues in the CDR3. The CDR3 DNA is TGCAGTGCTAGAGATTGGACTAGCGGGACCGAGACCCAGTACTTC. Translation: CSARDWTSGTETQYF.

This clonotype was detected only once. J is TRBJ1-1 and V is TRBV12-3 or TRBV12-4; TRBD1 agrees at 9 bases. Trimming took 5 bases from V and 3 from J; bases not matched to a gene: 7. The CDR3 sequence is 15 residues long. The CDR3 loop is CASSGTGGRDTEAFF. The CDR3 coding sequence is TGTGCCAGCAGTGGTACAGGGGGCAGGGACACTGAAGCTTTCTTT.

This clonotype was seen a few times. The chain recombines TRBV28 with TRBJ2-3; the match to TRBD2 covers 7 bases. Looked up from germline, CDR1 is MDHEN and CDR2 is SYDVKM. The CDR3 is 16 residues long. With 7 bases clipped from V and 7 bases from J, the junction kept 17 bases outside the gene matches. The DNA for the CDR3 is TGTGCCAGCACCCCAAGAGGGCTAGCGGACTCCTATACGCAGTATTTT. This codes for CASTPRGLADSYTQYF.

The chain carries TRBV25-1 and TRBJ1-1; TRBD1 matches at 7 bases. From germline, CDR1 is MGHDK and CDR2 SYGVNS. This CDR3 comprises 13 residues. With V trimmed by 5 bases and J by 8 bases, 8 bases remained unmatched. The CDR3 reads CASSPQGGWEAFF. Here the CDR3 DNA reads TGTGCCAGCAGTCCTCAGGGGGGCTGGGAAGCTTTCTTT.

This clonotype occurred a few times. The genes are TRBV7-8 and TRBJ2-7; TRBD1 agrees at 9 bases. This CDR3 region has 17 residues. V was pared by 3 bases and J by 3 bases, with 12 bases of the junction left unmatched. Germline V gene sequence: CDR1 SGHVS, CDR2 FQNEAQ. The CDR3 region is CASSLALDRGLSYEQYF. CDR3 DNA: TGTGCCAGCAGCTTGGCCTTGGACAGGGGCCTTAGCTACGAGCAGTACTTC.

The V gene is TRBV2, the J gene TRBJ2-2; 9 bases line up with TRBD2. This CDR3 contains 18 residues. Germline values: CDR1 SNHLY, CDR2 FYNNEI. After removal of 11 bases from V and 4 bases from J, the junction contained 20 bases not matched to a gene. CDR3 in amino acids: CAFSRWVTSGHTTGELFF. CDR3 nucleotides: TGTGCCTTCAGTCGATGGGTGACTAGCGGTCATACCACCGGGGAGCTGTTTTTT.

The chain uses TRBV9 and TRBJ2-1, with TRBD2 matching 7 bases. CDR3 size: 15 residues. V trimming: 0 bases; J trimming: 6 bases; junction bases outside the gene matches: 6. Germline CDR1 reads SGDLS; CDR2 reads YYNGEE. Written as DNA, the CDR3 is TGTGCCAGCAGCGTAGATCGAGGGAGGGCCAATGAGCAGTTCTTC. It codes for CASSVDRGRANEQFF. Using reference TRBV9 and TRBJ2-1 for the parts outside the CDR3, the full variable domain is DSGVTQTPKHLITATGQRVTLRCSPRSGDLSVYWYQQSLDQGLQFLIQYYNGEERAKGNILERFSAQQFPDLHSELNLSSLELGDSALYFCASSVDRGRANEQFFGPGTRLTVL.

This clonotype was observed a few times. The chain is built from TRBV7-2 and TRBJ2-7; 11 bases are a match to TRBD2. V shed 5 bases, J shed 5 bases, and the junction held 11 bases outside the gene matches. CDR1 is SGHTA, CDR2 FQGNSA, per germline. This CDR3 has 16 residues. CDR3 region: CASSMGTSGAPHEQYV. In DNA, the CDR3 is TGTGCCAGCAGCATGGGGACTAGCGGAGCCCCCCACGAGCAGTACGTC.

This clonotype was detected many times. This chain links TRBV29-1 with TRBJ2-1; a weak D match, TRBD2 (6 bases). The CDR3 is 13 amino acids. The germline V gene has CDR1 SQVTM and CDR2 ANQGSEA. The ends were cut back, 1 base at V and 6 bases at J, with 10 bases in the middle. The CDR3 sequence is CSVEAGAVNEQFF. For the CDR3, the DNA is TGCAGCGTTGAAGCGGGAGCGGTCAATGAGCAGTTCTTC.

This clonotype has just a few counts. The chain carries TRBV5-1 and TRBJ2-1; D gene unclear. The CDR3 consists of 13 residues. Germline V gene lookup returns CDR1 SGHRS and CDR2 YFSETQ. V was shortened by 4 bases and J by 6 bases, with 11 bases between the two germline ends. As DNA, the CDR3 is TGCGCCAGCAGCCAGAGGATGGGCAATGAGCAGTTCTTC. Its translation is CASSQRMGNEQFF.

This clonotype was seen a few times. The DNA of the CDR3 is TGTGCCAGCAGCCGGGGTGGGGTCATGAACACTGAAGCTTTCTTT. Translation: CASSRGGVMNTEAFF. V and J are TRBV7-9 and TRBJ1-1; D is unresolved. Trimming took 5 bases from V and 0 from J, leaving 13 bases between them. CDR3 size: 15 residues. Germline lookup yields CDR1 SEHNR and CDR2 FQNEAQ (reference sequence).

V is TRBV18 and J is TRBJ1-1; maybe TRBD1 (6 bases). Per germline, CDR1 KGHSH and CDR2 LQKENI. The CDR3 sequence is 13 residues long. V lost 2 bases and J lost 3, with 7 bases in between. The CDR3 DNA reads TGTGCCAGCTCACCAGGGGGGCACACTGAAGCTTTCTTT. Protein product: CASSPGGHTEAFF.

This clonotype was seen at least ten times. The genes are TRBV5-1 and TRBJ2-1; no reliable D call. Trimming shortened V by 0 bases and J by 3 bases, and 7 bases separated the two germline ends. This CDR3 region has 14 residues. CDR1 SGHRS and CDR2 YFSETQ come from the germline V gene. The CDR3 nucleotides are TGCGCCAGCAGCTTGGTAGGGCGCTACAATGAGCAGTTCTTC. It yields the protein CASSLVGRYNEQFF.

This clonotype came up a few times. The V call is TRBV20-1, the J call TRBJ2-1; 14 bases line up with TRBD2. Trimming at V came to 3 bases and at J to 2 bases, leaving 3 bases not matched to a gene. CDR3 length: 16 amino acids. The V gene's germline CDR1 is DFQATT and CDR2 SNEGSKA (reference sequence). The CDR3 sequence: CSASGLAGGTYNEQFF. As DNA, the CDR3 is TGCAGTGCTAGTGGACTAGCGGGAGGCACCTACAATGAGCAGTTCTTC.

This clonotype showed up many times. This sequence joins TRBV5-1 and TRBJ2-1; 11 bases line up with TRBD2. J lost 3 bases, V lost 0 bases, and 2 bases had no gene match. Germline values: CDR1 SGHRS, CDR2 YFSETQ. This CDR3 spans 16 amino acids. DNA of the CDR3: TGCGCCAGCAGCTTGGTGACTAGCGGGGTCTACAATGAGCAGTTCTTC. Its protein product is CASSLVTSGVYNEQFF.

This clonotype was detected many times. The chain couples TRBV7-9 to TRBJ1-5, with TRBD1 matching 9 bases. V gave up 2 bases and J gave up 5 bases; unmatched junction bases: 4. CDR1 and CDR2 (germline): SEHNR, FQNEAQ (reference sequence). This CDR3 is 15 amino acids long. CDR3 protein: CASSLTGQGDQPQHF. In nucleotides, the CDR3 is TGTGCCAGCAGCTTAACGGGACAGGGCGATCAGCCCCAGCATTTT.

This clonotype showed up just a few times. The J gene is TRBJ1-2, the V gene TRBV12-3 or TRBV12-4; 7 bases agree with TRBD1. J lost 7 bases, V lost 6 bases, and 14 bases had no gene match. This CDR3 is built from 15 residues. This chain's CDR3 is CASRLETGRARGYTF. DNA of the CDR3: TGTGCCAGCAGACTTGAGACAGGGCGTGCTCGTGGCTACACCTTC.

The chain is built from TRBV28 and TRBJ2-7, with a tentative D call TRBD2 (5 bases). V was cut by 5 bases and J by 2 bases, with 13 bases left in between. This CDR3 region has 14 residues. Germline V gene sequence: CDR1 MDHEN, CDR2 SYDVKM. The CDR3 loop reads CASSPLTKTYEQYF. As DNA, the CDR3 is TGTGCCAGCAGTCCTCTGACTAAAACCTACGAGCAGTACTTC.

The rearrangement uses TRBV12-3 or TRBV12-4 and TRBJ2-1, with 8 bases aligning to TRBD2. The CDR3 contains 18 residues. The V gene end was trimmed by 6 bases and the J gene end by 7 bases; junction bases not matched to a gene: 20. The DNA for the CDR3 is TGTGCCAGCAGCATTCCCCCCGGACTAAGCGGGAGAAGGAATGAGCAGTTCTTC. Translating gives CASSIPPGLSGRRNEQFF.

The genes are TRBV9 and TRBJ2-2; D may be TRBD2 (6 bases). The CDR3 covers 14 residues. Germline-derived CDR1 and CDR2 are SGDLS and YYNGEE. Trimming removed 10 bases at V and 1 base at J, with 14 bases between. The CDR3 loop reads CALVRRENTGELFF. CDR3 DNA sequence: TGTGCCCTGGTCCGGCGGGAGAACACCGGGGAGCTGTTTTTT.

This clonotype was seen only a few times. This rearrangement joins TRBV30 to TRBJ1-5; 7 bases map to TRBD1. The CDR3 consists of 13 residues. Looked up from germline, CDR1 is GTSNPN and CDR2 is SVGIG (reference sequence). The V segment lost 2 bases and the J segment 8 bases; nucleotides outside the gene matches: 6. The CDR3 DNA reads as TGTGCCTGGAGTAGTCAGGGGGGAGAGCCCCAGCATTTT. It is translated as CAWSSQGGEPQHF.

This rearrangement joins TRBV6-5 to TRBJ1-2; a possible D gene is TRBD1 (6 bases). In germline, CDR1 is MNHEY, CDR2 SVGAGI. The CDR3 totals 14 residues. Trimming took 0 bases from V and 4 from J, leaving 9 bases between them. In DNA, the CDR3 is TGTGCCAGCAGTTACTCCAGACAGGCCTATGGCTACACCTTC. Translating gives CASSYSRQAYGYTF.

The chain couples TRBV20-1 to TRBJ2-2; D may correspond to TRBD1 or TRBD2 (5 bases each). V gave up 5 bases and J gave up 3 bases, with 22 bases separating them. The CDR3 is made up of 17 amino acids. The germline gives CDR1 DFQATT, CDR2 SNEGSKA (reference sequence). For the CDR3, the DNA is TGCAGTGCTCAACCGGGACCACCATCTCCGGACACCGGGGAGCTGTTTTTT. Encoded protein: CSAQPGPPSPDTGELFF.

This clonotype appeared many times. The chain links TRBV29-1 to TRBJ2-7, with a possible D match to TRBD1 (6 bases). The V gene's germline CDR1 is SQVTM and CDR2 ANQGSEA. V was pared by 1 base and J by 3 bases, with 10 bases between. The CDR3 runs 13 residues. CDR3 bases: TGCAGCGTTGAAGGGACAGTTGACTACGAGCAGTACTTC. It codes for CSVEGTVDYEQYF.

The chain links TRBV18 to TRBJ1-1, with TRBD1 matching over 10 bases. Trimming removed 1 base from V and 3 bases from J; junction bases left unmatched: 2. The germline gives CDR1 KGHSH, CDR2 LQKENI. The CDR3 length is 15 residues. The CDR3 spells CASSPLGTGDTEAFF. In DNA, the CDR3 is TGTGCCAGCTCACCACTGGGGACAGGGGACACTGAAGCTTTCTTT.

This clonotype has only a few counts. The chain employs TRBV20-1 and TRBJ1-4; D gene ambiguous. Trimming pared 5 bases from V and 3 bases from J, leaving 10 bases between. CDR3 length: 13 amino acids. CDR1 DFQATT and CDR2 SNEGSKA come from the germline V gene (reference sequence). CDR3 nucleotide sequence: TGCAGTGCTTCGAAGTCGGCTAATGAAAAACTGTTTTTT. Its translation: CSASKSANEKLFF.

This clonotype was counted between two and nine times. V gene TRBV9 combines with J gene TRBJ1-2; the D gene is possibly TRBD1 (6 bases). V dropped 1 base and J dropped 5 bases, with 12 bases sitting between them. The germline V gene encodes CDR1 SGDLS and CDR2 YYNGEE. This CDR3 region has 14 residues. This CDR3 is CASSVSAGAYGYTF. CDR3 DNA sequence: TGTGCCAGCAGCGTATCTGCAGGGGCGTATGGCTACACCTTC.

This clonotype has only a few counts. The rearrangement links TRBV5-6 to TRBJ2-7; 9 bases fit TRBD2. Trimming at V came to 0 bases and at J to 1 base, leaving 2 bases not matched to a gene. Germline CDR1 SGHDT, CDR2 YYEEEE. The CDR3 is made up of 15 amino acids. The chain's CDR3 is CASSLASGVSYEQYV. CDR3 in DNA: TGTGCCAGCAGCTTGGCTAGCGGGGTATCCTACGAGCAGTACGTC.

The chain is built from TRBV6-1 and TRBJ1-4; no clear D. The germline gives CDR1 MNHNS, CDR2 SASEGT. The germline V and J ends were trimmed by 6 bases and 7 bases, with 15 bases remaining between them. The CDR3 is made up of 14 amino acids. Here the CDR3 DNA reads TGTGCCAGCAGCCAGACGGCCTGGGGTGAAAAACTGTTTTTT. Protein: CASSQTAWGEKLFF.

This clonotype was seen only a few times. The chain has TRBV3-1 and TRBJ2-6; D remains unclear. V was pared by 4 bases and J by 4 bases, with 17 bases between. Germline V CDR1 and CDR2: LGHDT, YNNKEL (reference sequence). CDR3 length equals 17 residues. Here the CDR3 reads CASSPNLTPTGANVLTF. As DNA, the CDR3 is TGTGCCAGCAGCCCCAATTTGACACCCACCGGGGCCAACGTCCTGACTTTC.

The chain couples TRBV12-3 or TRBV12-4 to TRBJ2-7; weak D call: TRBD1 (5 bases). V lost 3 bases and J 0 bases, leaving 12 bases between the germline ends. The length of the CDR3 is 15 residues. The CDR3 region is CASSLDTASSYEQYV. As DNA, the CDR3 is TGTGCCAGCAGTTTGGACACCGCGAGCTCCTACGAGCAGTACGTC.